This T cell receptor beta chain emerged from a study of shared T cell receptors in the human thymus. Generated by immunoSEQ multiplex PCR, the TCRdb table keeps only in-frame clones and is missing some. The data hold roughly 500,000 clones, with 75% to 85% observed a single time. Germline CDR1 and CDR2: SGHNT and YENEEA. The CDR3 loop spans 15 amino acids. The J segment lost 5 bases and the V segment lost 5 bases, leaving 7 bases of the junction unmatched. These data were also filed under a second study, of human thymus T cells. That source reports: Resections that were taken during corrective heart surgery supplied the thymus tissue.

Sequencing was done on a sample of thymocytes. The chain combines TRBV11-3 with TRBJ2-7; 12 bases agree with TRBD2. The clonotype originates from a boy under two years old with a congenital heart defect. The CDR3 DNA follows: TGTGCCAGCAGCACGGGACTAGCGGGTCCTGACGAGCAGTACTTC. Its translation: CASSTGLAGPDEQYF.